Listed below are T cell receptor beta chains from one sample, sequenced in a study of T cells after yellow fever vaccination. TCRdb re-analysed the 5' RACE reads in MiXCR, keeping a single row per CDR3 protein. Here the sample spans just under 600,000 distinct CDR3 sequences, 13% being singletons. Here the sequenced sample was PBMCs, taken on the day of the yellow fever booster vaccination. The receptors were gathered from a man aged 25 to 40 who received the YFV17D yellow fever vaccine. The CDR3 runs from the conserved cysteine through the conserved F or W. Fields, in order: J gene, V gene, D gene, clone size, CDR3 DNA, CDR3 protein. A D gene is named only where the DNA matches it firmly. A row's size may be missing; if present it is once, few, many or a size class.

J gene: TRBJ2-2
V gene: TRBV12-3/TRBV12-4
D gene: TRBD2
clone size: NA
CDR3 DNA: TGTGCCAGCAGTTTAGGGAGACTAGCGGGAGTTTCGAACACCGGGGAGCTGTTTTTT
CDR3 protein: CASSLGRLAGVSNTGELFF

J gene: TRBJ2-6
V gene: TRBV4-3
D gene: NA
clone size: few
CDR3 DNA: TGCGCCAGCAGCCAAGAAACGCCGGGTGGGGCCAACGTCCTGACTTTC
CDR3 protein: CASSQETPGGANVLTF

J gene: TRBJ2-5
V gene: TRBV1
D gene: NA
clone size: NA
CDR3 DNA: TGCACCAGCAGCCAACCCACCCCGCCCGGAGGAGGGACCCAGTACTTC
CDR3 protein: CTSSQPTPPGGGTQYF

J gene: TRBJ1-6
V gene: TRBV7-6
D gene: NA
clone size: once
CDR3 DNA: TGTGCCAGCAGCCGAAACAACCGGTCCCAGAATTCACCCCTCCACTTT
CDR3 protein: CASSRNNRSQNSPLHF

J gene: TRBJ1-5
V gene: TRBV6-2/TRBV6-3
D gene: NA
clone size: once
CDR3 DNA: TGTGCCAGCAGTTACTACCCGTCCGTGGGGCCCCAGCATTTT
CDR3 protein: CASSYYPSVGPQHF

J gene: TRBJ2-2
V gene: TRBV29-1
D gene: NA
clone size: few
CDR3 DNA: TGCAGCGTTGAAGATCGCAGGGCCACCGGGGAGCTGTTTTTT
CDR3 protein: CSVEDRRATGELFF

J gene: TRBJ2-2
V gene: TRBV24-1
D gene: NA
clone size: few
CDR3 DNA: TGTGCCACCAGTGGAACGGGAACCGGGGAGCTGTTTTTT
CDR3 protein: CATSGTGTGELFF

J gene: TRBJ2-7
V gene: TRBV28
D gene: NA
clone size: few
CDR3 DNA: TGTGCCAGCAGTCCGAGCCCGACTTATTACGAGCAGTACTTC
CDR3 protein: CASSPSPTYYEQYF

J gene: TRBJ1-5
V gene: TRBV29-1
D gene: NA
clone size: NA
CDR3 DNA: TGCAGCGTTGCACGGGATAGCAATCAGCCCCAGCATTTT
CDR3 protein: CSVARDSNQPQHF

J gene: TRBJ1-3
V gene: TRBV12-3/TRBV12-4
D gene: TRBD1
clone size: NA
CDR3 DNA: TGTGCCAGCAGAGGGACAGTCTTCGATACTGGAAACACCATATATTTT
CDR3 protein: CASRGTVFDTGNTIYF

J gene: TRBJ1-1
V gene: TRBV30
D gene: NA
clone size: NA
CDR3 DNA: TGTGCCTGGAGTGTACTAGGTGGAGACACTGAAGCTTTCTTT
CDR3 protein: CAWSVLGGDTEAFF

J gene: TRBJ1-5
V gene: TRBV5-1
D gene: NA
clone size: few
CDR3 DNA: TGCGCCAGCAGCAAAACGACGTGGATCGGGGGCAGCCCAGGACAGCCCCAGCATTTT
CDR3 protein: CASSKTTWIGGSPGQPQHF

J gene: TRBJ2-5
V gene: TRBV18
D gene: TRBD2
clone size: NA
CDR3 DNA: TGTGCCAGCTCATCGACTAGCGGGAGAAGGGAGACCCAGTACTTC
CDR3 protein: CASSSTSGRRETQYF

J gene: TRBJ2-5
V gene: TRBV28
D gene: NA
clone size: NA
CDR3 DNA: TGTGCCAGCAGTACCGGATACCAAGAGACCCAGTACTTC
CDR3 protein: CASSTGYQETQYF

J gene: TRBJ2-1
V gene: TRBV19
D gene: NA
clone size: few
CDR3 DNA: TGTGCCAGTAGGGGGTACAATGAGCAGTTCTTC
CDR3 protein: CASRGYNEQFF

J gene: TRBJ2-1
V gene: TRBV10-3
D gene: NA
clone size: NA
CDR3 DNA: TGTGCCATCAGTGCTTTAGGCTACAATGAGCAGTTCTTC
CDR3 protein: CAISALGYNEQFF

J gene: TRBJ2-1
V gene: TRBV20-1
D gene: TRBD2
clone size: few
CDR3 DNA: TGCAGTGCTAGAAGCGGGAGCTACAATGAGCAGTTCTTC
CDR3 protein: CSARSGSYNEQFF

J gene: TRBJ2-7
V gene: TRBV7-6
D gene: NA
clone size: NA
CDR3 DNA: TGTGCCAGCAGCTTAGAAAGGGGGCGGCGGGGTTCCTACGAGCAGTACTTC
CDR3 protein: CASSLERGRRGSYEQYF

J gene: TRBJ2-2
V gene: TRBV4-1
D gene: NA
clone size: few
CDR3 DNA: TGCGCCAGCAGCCAGCCCTGGCCCTCCGGGGAGCTGTTTTTT
CDR3 protein: CASSQPWPSGELFF

J gene: TRBJ2-3
V gene: TRBV20-1
D gene: TRBD2
clone size: NA
CDR3 DNA: TGCAGTGCTAGCGCCCTGAGGGTAGCGGGAGCGGCAGATACGCAGTATTTT
CDR3 protein: CSASALRVAGAADTQYF